This T cell receptor beta chain comes out of a study of blood T cell repertoires in COVID-19. Background on the study: PBMCs, B-cell-depleted T cells, or T cells provided the cDNA or gDNA that made up the material.

The V end was cut by 2 bases, the J end by 5 bases, with 12 bases between. Germline-derived CDR1 and CDR2 are KGHSH and LQKENI. The CDR3 runs to 14 residues. Methods used by the authors: Amplification of reference gene primers was used by the study to estimate nucleated cell counts. Here immunoSEQ multiplex PCR was the method, and the copy in TCRdb shows in-frame clones only, minus some. That table supplies the V and J calls and clone size; D and trimming were determined from the DNA. The sample holds 350,000 to 400,000 clones, approximately 90% seen once. V and J are TRBV18 and TRBJ2-5; no firm D call. Sequenced sample: PBMCs or T cells enriched from blood (not recorded which). The TCR was taken from a woman aged 18-29 years who had recovered from COVID-19. In DNA, the CDR3 is TGTGCCAGCTCACCAACATCCCAGTTGGAGACCCAGTACTTC. Residues: CASSPTSQLETQYF.